This T cell receptor (beta chain) is drawn from a study of blood T cell repertoires in COVID-19. About the study: COVID-19 samples, acute and convalescent, were from the United States, Italy and Spain.

J gave up 4 bases and V 0 bases, and 5 bases lay outside the gene matches. The CDR3 is 16 amino acids. Germline CDR1 reads MGHRA; CDR2 reads YSYEKL. Per the original data handling: Using reference gene primer amplification, nucleated cell counts were estimated. Profiled with immunoSEQ multiplex PCR; TCRdb holds only in-frame clones, not every one. V and J calls and clone size come straight from that table; D and trimming were deduced from the DNA. The sample has 90,000 to 120,000 clones, 88% seen once. This TCR was recovered from a man aged 50 to 59 with active or convalescent COVID-19. The sample taken for sequencing was peripheral blood. The chain links TRBV4-1 to TRBJ1-4; 7 bases line up with TRBD1. The CDR3 nucleotides are TGCGCCAGCAGCCAAGACGAGGGGGCTGTTAATGAAAAACTGTTTTTT. Translating gives CASSQDEGAVNEKLFF.